This T cell receptor (beta chain) came from a study of monozygotic twins with inflammatory bowel disease. Unsorted whole blood yielded the total RNA, with T cells left unselected. Per TCR library, roughly 3,500 ng of total RNA was used. Using eight separate reactions per sample, the authors generated cDNA. TCRdb reprocessed the 5' RACE reads, with one entry per CDR3 protein and no DNA. This sample contains about 350,000 distinct CDR3 sequences. The sequencing sample was made of blood. The clonotype originates from a human donor with ulcerative colitis or Crohn's disease, or a healthy co-twin of an affected twin (not recorded which).

The CDR3 sequence: CSAVLAGKGTDTQYF. The chain recombines TRBV20-1 with TRBJ2-3; TCRdb calls TRBD2, which cannot be checked without DNA. The CDR3 runs 15 residues. Per germline, CDR1 DFQATT and CDR2 SNEGSKA (reference sequence).